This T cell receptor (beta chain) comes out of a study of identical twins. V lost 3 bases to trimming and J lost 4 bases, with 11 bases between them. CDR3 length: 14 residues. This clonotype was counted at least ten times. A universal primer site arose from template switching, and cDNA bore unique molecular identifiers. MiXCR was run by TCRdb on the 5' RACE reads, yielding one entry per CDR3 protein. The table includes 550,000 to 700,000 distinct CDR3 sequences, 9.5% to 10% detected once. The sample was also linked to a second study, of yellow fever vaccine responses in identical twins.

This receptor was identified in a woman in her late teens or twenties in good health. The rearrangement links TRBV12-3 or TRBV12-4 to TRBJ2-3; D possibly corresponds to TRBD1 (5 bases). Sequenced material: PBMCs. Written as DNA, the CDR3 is TGTGCCAGCAGTTTTACAGACAGTTCAGATACGCAGTATTTT. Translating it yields CASSFTDSSDTQYF.